This T cell receptor (beta chain) was retrieved from a study of PD-1 blockade in classical Hodgkin lymphoma (dated by TCRdb to 2018 to 2020). At the level of the whole study: Nivolumab dosing was 3 mg/kg intravenously every 2 weeks, continuing until either disease progression or unacceptable toxicity. A peripheral blood immune signature of response to PD-1 blockade in classical Hodgkin lymphoma was defined using TCR beta sequencing and CyTOF. The research as a whole found: CD4+ but not CD8+ TCR diversity rose significantly by C4D1 (p=0.0027 vs p=0.16), most apparent in complete responders (p=0.02). The study was limited to a single clinical trial cohort, and causes of repertoire differences, possibly disease activity or prior therapy, remained undefined. Newly diagnosed patients were reported to have lower baseline TCR diversity than healthy donors, and relapsed/refractory patients were reported to have lower baseline TCR diversity still. Baseline diversity similar to that of newly diagnosed patients was observed in trial patients achieving complete response, whereas significantly lower diversity was observed in partial responders and progressors. Diversity was lower in patients who began nivolumab less than 1 year after ASCT, so these patients were left out of later analyses to avoid confounding by immune reconstitution.

To note about this clone: Its target antigen remains unknown. No quality values exist for individual bases; no much larger clone is one base distant.

The V end loses 2 bases and the J end loses 5 bases, and a stretch of 9 bases separates them. From cysteine to phenylalanine, the CDR3 is 13 amino acids long. Just the 39-base CDR3 DNA is kept, in frame starting at base 1. Looking up the germline V gene (reference sequence) yields CDR1 MNHNY and CDR2 SVGAGI. According to the study, the label for this sample's time point signals: cycle 4 day 1 (C4D1), after less than 7 weeks of nivolumab. All trial patients had relapsed after autologous stem cell transplantation, with cohorts A, B and C differing in prior brentuximab vedotin exposure. A Miltenyi CD4+ T cell isolation kit was used for magnetic negative selection to purify CD4+ T cells from thawed PBMCs. The trial cohort included more than 55 patients with relapsed/refractory classical Hodgkin lymphoma, and each patient had a best overall response of complete response, partial response or progressive disease. In the multi-cohort phase II CheckMate 205 trial, trial patients received single-agent nivolumab. Best overall response was determined by an independent review committee according to the 2007 International Working Group response criteria. Trial PBMCs were collected just before the start of nivolumab (C1D1) and during therapy at cycle 2 day 1 and cycle 4 day 1. Peripheral blood was collected in 8 mL Vacutainer Cell Preparation Tubes, from which PBMCs were isolated by centrifugation and then cryopreserved. Purified CD4+ and CD8+ fractions were generated only in cases for which an additional PBMC sample was available. Magnetically labelled cells were removed on LS columns in a quadroMACS separator, and the flow-through was retained as the purified fraction.

The Qiagen DNeasy kit was used to extract genomic DNA from unsorted PBMCs and from the negatively selected CD4+ and CD8+ fractions. Amplification of TCR beta CDR3 regions was done by immunoSEQ multiplex PCR with primers that anneal to V and J segments. A synthetic immune receptor repertoire was used to minimize amplification bias, and any remaining bias was removed computationally after sequencing. The paper's data handling went like this. Repertoire diversity was quantified as the Shannon entropy index using custom Python scripts. Unsorted, CD4+ and CD8+ repertoires were examined separately, except in combined analyses, for which CD4+ and CD8+ sequences were merged in silico. Clonal expansion was defined as at least a 2-fold frequency increase after treatment relative to C1D1, with a pseudocount of 0.5 for undetected baseline clones. Singleton clones were defined as clones with 0 or 1 copy at C1D1, and non-singleton clones were defined as clones with 2 or more copies. Clones expanded in unsorted samples were labelled as CD4+, CD8+ or unknown by matching protein sequences in sorted samples from the same patient. Wilcoxon tests on paired samples were used to test diversity changes from C1D1 to C4D1. Not all clones reach the TCRdb copy of this immuneACCESS table, which keeps in-frame sequences only. Checked studies attribute under half of the gap to unresolved V genes and leave the rest unexplained. The V and J calls and clone size were taken over from that table, and D and trimming were inferred from the DNA. The sample table contains more than 25,000 clones; only one count was recorded for approximately 85% of them. The ten largest clones represent 2% to 2.5% of the sample.

The chain employs TRBV6-6 and TRBJ1-1; 5 matching bases give a weak D call of TRBD1. The source was CD4+ T cells from blood, collected before the fourth cycle of nivolumab. The clonotype originates from a human donor with classical Hodgkin lymphoma. CDR3 protein: CASSYPTDTEAFF. DNA sequence: TGTGCCAGCAGTTACCCGACAGATACTGAAGCTTTCTTT.